This T cell receptor beta chain comes out of a study of blood T cell repertoires in COVID-19. Study background: In each case, the material was cDNA or gDNA derived from T cells, B-cell-depleted T cells, or PBMCs.

This CDR3 is built from 15 residues. V trimming: 5 bases; J trimming: 5 bases; junction bases outside the gene matches: 10. Looked up from germline, CDR1 is MNHEY and CDR2 is SVGEGT. Per the original methods: Reference gene primer amplification gave estimated nucleated cell counts. Measured with immunoSEQ multiplex PCR; TCRdb has only the in-frame clones, and not every one. That table supplies the V and J calls and clone size; D and trimming were determined from the DNA. The sample holds 40,000 to 55,000 clones; roughly 89% are singletons and the top ten take around 27%. The chain couples TRBV6-2 or TRBV6-3 to TRBJ2-7; 9 positions agree with TRBD1. The sequence came from a human donor in a cohort sampled during active COVID-19. Sequenced material: peripheral blood. CDR3 in DNA: TGTGCCAGCAGTCCCGGGACAGGGATCCCCCACGAGCAGTACGTC. Translating it yields CASSPGTGIPHEQYV.